These 16 T cell receptor beta chains originate from one sample sequenced in a study of vaccination and CD4 T cells after COVID-19. Treatment here: roughly 10-day PBMC culture with coronavirus spike peptide pools or control peptides (ViraFEST assay). CD4+ T-cell collection from the unexposed donor predated the COVID-19 pandemic (2011-2018). Sequencing of DNA taken from cultured CD4+ T cells relied on the Oncomine TCR Beta short-read assay. In TCRdb, the PCR reads were re-called with MiXCR into one record per CDR3 protein. The profile shows 7,000 or so distinct CDR3 sequences, approximately 35% of them singletons. No antigen is known for these receptors. The sample taken for sequencing was CD4+ T cells from blood, cultured in vitro. These receptors were obtained from a human donor in good health.

The genes are TRBV20-1 and TRBJ2-1; perhaps TRBD2 as D (6 bases). Deletions cut 5 bases from V and 3 bases from J, with 11 bases between. Looked up from germline, CDR1 is DFQATT and CDR2 is SNEGSKA (reference sequence). The CDR3 extends over 13 amino acids. CDR3 residues: CSAGDSLYNEQFF. CDR3 DNA: TGCAGTGCTGGGGACTCACTCTACAATGAGCAGTTCTTC.

This chain links TRBV6-1 with TRBJ1-1; 8 positions match TRBD1. Germline loops: CDR1 MNHNS, CDR2 SASEGT. This CDR3 comprises 14 residues. Trimming cost V 6 bases and J 5 bases; bases outside gene matches: 8. CDR3 bases: TGTGCCAGCAGGGTACAGGGGGAGGGAACTGAAGCTTTCTTT. Translation gives CASRVQGEGTEAFF.

The V and J genes are TRBV6-1 and TRBJ2-3; possibly TRBD1 for D (5 bases). The CDR3 consists of 14 residues. Germline V lookup: CDR1 MNHNS, CDR2 SASEGT. V lost 6 bases, J lost 2 bases, and 12 bases lay in between. The CDR3 region is CASSRVLFTDTQYF. CDR3 coding DNA: TGTGCCAGCAGCAGGGTTCTATTCACAGATACGCAGTATTTT.

J is TRBJ1-1 and V is TRBV20-1; weak D call: TRBD1 (6 bases). Trimming shortened V by 3 bases and J by 5 bases, and 19 bases separated the two germline ends. Germline assignment: CDR1 DFQATT and CDR2 SNEGSKA (reference sequence). CDR3 size: 15 residues. CDR3 nucleotide sequence: TGCAGTGCTAGGGGGTCGGTGGGGGCTGGAACTGAAGCTTTCTTT. Translation: CSARGSVGAGTEAFF.

The chain links TRBV2 to TRBJ2-3; 8 nucleotides agree with TRBD1. Losses at the gene ends were 8 bases for V and 5 bases for J; bases not matched to a gene: 9. Germline V gene sequence: CDR1 SNHLY, CDR2 FYNNEI. The CDR3 is 14 amino acids. The CDR3 DNA sequence: TGTGCCAGCCTCCTTCAGGGGGCAAGAGATACGCAGTATTTT. This translates into CASLLQGARDTQYF.

This clonotype was recorded a few times. V and J are TRBV6-5 and TRBJ2-2; D not certain. CDR1 MNHEY and CDR2 SVGAGI come from the germline V gene. This CDR3 has 15 amino acids. V lost 0 bases and J 5 bases, leaving 10 bases between the germline ends. The CDR3 nucleotides read TGTGCCAGCAGTTACTCCTTAAGGAAGACCGGGGAGCTGTTTTTT. The encoded protein is CASSYSLRKTGELFF.

The chain recombines TRBV6-1 with TRBJ1-1; D is unclear. The CDR3 extends over 12 amino acids. V gave up 6 bases and J gave up 2 bases, with 7 bases separating them. Germline V gene data show CDR1 as MNHNS and CDR2 as SASEGT. CDR3 amino acids: CASSLLNTEAFF. CDR3 sequence (DNA): TGTGCCAGCAGCCTACTAAACACTGAAGCTTTCTTT.

A few counts support this clonotype. The genes are TRBV20-1 and TRBJ1-5; 7 nucleotides agree with TRBD1. Germline V gene sequence: CDR1 DFQATT, CDR2 SNEGSKA (reference sequence). The trim removed 2 bases at V and 2 bases at J, leaving 6 bases unmatched. The CDR3 extends over 15 amino acids. This chain's CDR3 is CSARIGTARNQPQHF. The DNA for the CDR3 is TGCAGTGCTAGAATTGGGACAGCTCGCAATCAGCCCCAGCATTTT.

The J gene is TRBJ2-5, the V gene TRBV9; D is ambiguous. CDR1 is SGDLS, CDR2 YYNGEE, per germline. This CDR3 has 13 amino acids. V dropped 0 bases and J dropped 4 bases, with 7 bases sitting between them. The CDR3 nucleotides are TGTGCCAGCAGCGTAGAAAGCTCAGAGACCCAGTACTTC. Protein sequence: CASSVESSETQYF.

This clonotype turned up a few times. This chain uses TRBV20-1 with TRBJ2-4; TRBD2 matches at 7 bases. The V gene's germline CDR1 is DFQATT and CDR2 SNEGSKA (reference sequence). There are 15 residues in the CDR3. V lost 0 bases and J lost 2; bases outside the gene matches: 4. CDR3: CSARDGGSTKNIQYF. The CDR3 DNA is TGCAGTGCTAGAGACGGGGGGAGTACCAAAAACATTCAGTACTTC.

J is TRBJ1-5 and V is TRBV2; weak D call: TRBD1 (6 bases). Germline V gives CDR1 SNHLY, CDR2 FYNNEI. CDR3 length: 13 residues. V lost 10 bases and J lost 4, with 14 bases in between. The CDR3, as DNA: TGTGCCACCCGACAGGCCCAAAATCAGCCCCAGCATTTT. It translates to CATRQAQNQPQHF.

With respect to this clonotype: At one end the junction does not follow the germline gene, possibly because of a read error. J is TRBJ1-2 and V is TRBV20-1; 8 positions agree with TRBD1. Germline CDR1 is DFQATT and CDR2 is SNEGSKA (reference sequence). The CDR3 runs 16 residues. The CDR3 DNA reads as TGCAGTGCTAGAGATCCGGGACAGGATGTAGTGTATGGCCACACCTTC. Translated: CSARDPGQDVVYGHTF.

The rearrangement joins TRBV19 to TRBJ2-3; 11 bases match TRBD2. V dropped 6 bases and J dropped 6; count of bases not matched to a gene: 11. The CDR3 has 16 residues. The V gene's germline CDR1 is LNHDA and CDR2 SQIVND (reference sequence). The CDR3 sequence is CASRNNVAGGTDTQYF. In DNA form, the CDR3 reads TGTGCCAGTAGGAATAATGTAGCGGGGGGGACGGATACGCAGTATTTT.

This clonotype was observed a few times. The genes are TRBV27 and TRBJ1-5; tentatively, D is TRBD1 (5 bases). Trimming took off 2 bases at V and 7 bases at J, with 15 bases between the two ends. Germline CDR1 is MNHEY and CDR2 is SMNVEV (reference sequence). The CDR3 contains 15 residues. The DNA of the CDR3 is TGTGCCAGCAGTTTAAGGGACGGCCATCGCCAGCCCCAGCATTTT. It encodes CASSLRDGHRQPQHF.

This clonotype occurred once. J is TRBJ2-2 and V is TRBV29-1, with D unresolved. Germline V gene data show CDR1 as SQVTM and CDR2 as ANQGSEA. Trimming shortened V by 4 bases and J by 0 bases, and 9 bases separated the two germline ends. This CDR3 comprises 14 residues. In nucleotides, the CDR3 is TGCAGCGTTGGTCCTCTAGCGAACACCGGGGAGCTGTTTTTT. Protein: CSVGPLANTGELFF.

CDR3 nucleotides: TGTGCCAGTAGTGGGGGGGACACAGATACGCAGTATTTT. Amino acids: CASSGGDTDTQYF. The chain links TRBV19 to TRBJ2-3; 7 nucleotides agree with TRBD2. After removal of 5 bases from V and 2 bases from J, the junction contained 1 base not matched to a gene. CDR3 length: 13 residues. The germline CDR1 and CDR2 sequences are LNHDA and SQIVND (reference sequence).